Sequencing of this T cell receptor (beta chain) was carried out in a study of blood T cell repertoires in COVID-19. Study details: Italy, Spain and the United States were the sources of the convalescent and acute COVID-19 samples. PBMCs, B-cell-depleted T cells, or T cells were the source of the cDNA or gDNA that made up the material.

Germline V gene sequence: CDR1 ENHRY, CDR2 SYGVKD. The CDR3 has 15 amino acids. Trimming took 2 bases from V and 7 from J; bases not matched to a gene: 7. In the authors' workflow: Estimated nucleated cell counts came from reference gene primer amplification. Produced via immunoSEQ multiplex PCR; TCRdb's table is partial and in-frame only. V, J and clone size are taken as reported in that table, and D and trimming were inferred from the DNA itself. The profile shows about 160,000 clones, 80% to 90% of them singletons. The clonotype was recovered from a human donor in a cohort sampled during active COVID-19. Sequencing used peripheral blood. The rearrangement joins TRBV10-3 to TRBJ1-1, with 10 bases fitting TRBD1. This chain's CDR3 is CAISEEGQGTDEAFF. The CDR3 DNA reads TGTGCCATCAGTGAGGAGGGACAGGGGACGGATGAAGCTTTCTTT.